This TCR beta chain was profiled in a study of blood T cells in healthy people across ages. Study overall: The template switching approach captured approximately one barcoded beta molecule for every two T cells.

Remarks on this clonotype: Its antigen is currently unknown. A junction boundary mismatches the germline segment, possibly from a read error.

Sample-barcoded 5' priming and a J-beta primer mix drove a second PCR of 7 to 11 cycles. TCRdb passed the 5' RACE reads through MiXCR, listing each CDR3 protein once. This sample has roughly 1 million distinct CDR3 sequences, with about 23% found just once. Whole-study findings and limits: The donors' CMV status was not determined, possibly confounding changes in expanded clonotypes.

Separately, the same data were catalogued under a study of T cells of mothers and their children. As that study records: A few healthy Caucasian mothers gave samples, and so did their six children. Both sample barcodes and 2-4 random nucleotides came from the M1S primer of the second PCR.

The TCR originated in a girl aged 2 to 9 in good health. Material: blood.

The DNA for the CDR3 is TGCGCCAGCAGCCAACCTTTGGGGGACGAGCAGCTCTTC. Translated, it gives CASSQPLGDEQLF. The chain employs TRBV5-1 and TRBJ2-5, with D perhaps assigned TRBD1 or TRBD2 (5 bases each). CDR1 is SGHRS and CDR2 is YFSETQ in the germline V gene. The length of the CDR3 is 13 residues. The full variable domain, with the rest looked up from reference TRBV5-1 and TRBJ2-5, is KAGVTQTPRYLIKTRGQQVTLSCSPISGHRSVSWYQQTPGQGLQFLFEYFSETQRNKGNFPGRFSGRQFSNSRSEMNVSTLELGDSALYLCASSQPLGDEQLFGPGTRLLVL.